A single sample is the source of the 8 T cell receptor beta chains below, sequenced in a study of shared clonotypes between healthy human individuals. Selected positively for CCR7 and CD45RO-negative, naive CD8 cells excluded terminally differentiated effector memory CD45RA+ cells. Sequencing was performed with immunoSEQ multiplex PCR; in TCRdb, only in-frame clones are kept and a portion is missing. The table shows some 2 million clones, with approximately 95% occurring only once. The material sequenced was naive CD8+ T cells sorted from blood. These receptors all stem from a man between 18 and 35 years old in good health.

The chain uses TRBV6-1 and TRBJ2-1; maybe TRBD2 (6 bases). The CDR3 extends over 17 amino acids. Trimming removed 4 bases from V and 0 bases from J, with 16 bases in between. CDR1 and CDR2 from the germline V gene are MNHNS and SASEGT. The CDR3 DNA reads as TGTGCCAGCAGTGCCGGGACTCCTTATAGCTCCTACAATGAGCAGTTCTTC. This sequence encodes CASSAGTPYSSYNEQFF.

The CDR3, as DNA: TGTGCCAGCAGCTTAGAAAGCGGGGAGGGCTACAATGAGCAGTTCTTC. Its protein is CASSLESGEGYNEQFF. V and J are TRBV11-2 and TRBJ2-1; 7 bases are shared with TRBD2. The CDR3 is 16 residues long. The germline CDR1 and CDR2 sequences are SGHAT and FQNNGV. With V trimmed by 0 bases and J by 3 bases, 5 bases remained unmatched.

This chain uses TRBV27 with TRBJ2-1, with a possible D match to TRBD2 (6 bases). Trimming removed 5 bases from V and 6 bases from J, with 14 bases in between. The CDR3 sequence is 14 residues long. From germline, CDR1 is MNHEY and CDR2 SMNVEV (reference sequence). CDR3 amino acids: CASSPLSGVNEQFF. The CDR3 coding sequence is TGTGCCAGCAGTCCCCTTTCGGGGGTCAATGAGCAGTTCTTC.

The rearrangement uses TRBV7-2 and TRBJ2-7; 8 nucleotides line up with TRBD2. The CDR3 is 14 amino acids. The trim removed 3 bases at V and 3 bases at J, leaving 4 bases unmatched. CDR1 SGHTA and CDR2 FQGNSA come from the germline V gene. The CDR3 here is CASSFGTRIYEQYF. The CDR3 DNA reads TGTGCCAGCAGCTTCGGGACTAGGATCTACGAGCAGTACTTC.

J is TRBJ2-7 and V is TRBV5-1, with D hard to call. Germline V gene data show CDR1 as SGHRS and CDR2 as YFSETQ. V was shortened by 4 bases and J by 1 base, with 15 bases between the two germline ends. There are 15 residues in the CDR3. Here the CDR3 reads CASSIEATFSYEQYF. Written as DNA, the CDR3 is TGCGCCAGCAGCATTGAGGCGACCTTTTCCTACGAGCAGTACTTC.

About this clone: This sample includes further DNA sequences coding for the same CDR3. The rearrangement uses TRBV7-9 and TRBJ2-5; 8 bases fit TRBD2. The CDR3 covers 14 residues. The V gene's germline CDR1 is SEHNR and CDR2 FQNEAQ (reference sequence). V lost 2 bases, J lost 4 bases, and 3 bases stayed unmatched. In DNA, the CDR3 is TGTGCCAGCAGCTTACTGGCGGGAGGAGAGACCCAGTACTTC. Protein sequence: CASSLLAGGETQYF.

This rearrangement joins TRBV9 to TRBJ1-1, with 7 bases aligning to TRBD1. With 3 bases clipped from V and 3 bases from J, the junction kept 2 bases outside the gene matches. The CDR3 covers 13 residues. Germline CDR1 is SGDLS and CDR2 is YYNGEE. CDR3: CASSGQGDTEAFF. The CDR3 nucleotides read TGTGCCAGCAGCGGGCAGGGGGACACTGAAGCTTTCTTT.

Written as DNA, the CDR3 is TGTGCCAGCAGCTTAGAGTTCGCGGGAAGTAAGAACACTGAAGCTTTCTTT. Its translation is CASSLEFAGSKNTEAFF. V usage is TRBV7-8 and J usage is TRBJ1-1; the D is unclear. This CDR3 is 17 amino acids long. Germline CDR1 is SGHVS and CDR2 is FQNEAQ. Trimming removed 1 base at V and 1 base at J, with 16 bases between.